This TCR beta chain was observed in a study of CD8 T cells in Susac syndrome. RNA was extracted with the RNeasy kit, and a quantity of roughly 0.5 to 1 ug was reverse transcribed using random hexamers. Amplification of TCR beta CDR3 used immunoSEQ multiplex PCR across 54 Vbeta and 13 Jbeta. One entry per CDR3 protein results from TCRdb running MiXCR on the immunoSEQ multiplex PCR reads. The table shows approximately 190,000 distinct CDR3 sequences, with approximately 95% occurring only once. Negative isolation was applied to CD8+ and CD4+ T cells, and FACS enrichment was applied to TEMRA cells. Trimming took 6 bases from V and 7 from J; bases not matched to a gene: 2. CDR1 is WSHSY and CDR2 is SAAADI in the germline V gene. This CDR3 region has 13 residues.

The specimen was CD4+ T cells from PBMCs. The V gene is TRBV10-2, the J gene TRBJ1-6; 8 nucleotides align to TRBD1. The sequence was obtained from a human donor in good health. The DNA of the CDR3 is TGCGCCAGCAGCGACAGGGGAAATTCACCCCTCCACTTT. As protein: CASSDRGNSPLHF.